Here is one T cell receptor (beta chain) with its context. Its antigen is not known. This sample stems from a study of graft-versus-host responses after intestinal transplantation. General study results and limits: Allografts of patients with graft-donor T cell macrochimerism showed high graft-versus-host to host-versus-graft clone ratios.

Assay used: immunoSEQ multiplex PCR; TCRdb lists only in-frame clones, some missing. The data hold some 150,000 clones, with around 90% observed a single time. The CDR3 totals 12 residues. Germline V gene sequence: CDR1 SQVTM, CDR2 ANQGSEA. The V end was cut by 7 bases, the J end by 3 bases, with 12 bases between. This sample comprised unstimulated CD4+ T cells sorted from spleen or lymph node cells, obtained before intestinal transplant. The receptor was derived from a human donor who received an intestinal transplant. This sequence joins TRBV29-1 and TRBJ1-1, with D uncertain. The CDR3, as DNA: TGCAGCGGGAAGACACTCTACACTGAAGCTTTCTTT. Amino acid sequence: CSGKTLYTEAFF.